This is a list of T cell receptor beta chains from one sample in a study of T cells in Graves' hyperthyroidism and ophthalmopathy. From the multiplex PCR reads, TCRdb called clonotypes with MiXCR, one entry per CDR3 protein. The sample records 280,000 or so distinct CDR3 sequences, roughly 15% being singletons. Sequencing was performed on blood. These receptors were taken from a woman in her forties or fifties with Graves' hyperthyroidism that later progressed to Graves' ophthalmopathy. Each CDR3 is given with its conserved first and last residue.

v_call: TRBV28
j_call: TRBJ2-4
cdr3_aa: CASRGGGLLAKNIQYF

v_call: TRBV30
j_call: TRBJ2-3
cdr3_aa: CAWKYPGGGGDTQYF

v_call: TRBV3-1
j_call: TRBJ2-5
cdr3_aa: CASSQFSRLAGPGTQYF

v_call: TRBV11-2
j_call: TRBJ2-7
cdr3_aa: CASSLTRSLYEQYF

v_call: TRBV20-1
j_call: TRBJ2-1
cdr3_aa: CSARGLAGNNEQFF

v_call: TRBV20-1
j_call: TRBJ2-7
cdr3_aa: CSALGGSGGRNYEQYF

v_call: TRBV28
j_call: TRBJ1-2
cdr3_aa: CASSSDSNYGYTF

v_call: TRBV27
j_call: TRBJ1-3
cdr3_aa: CASSPGTAGNTIYF

v_call: TRBV6-1
j_call: TRBJ2-7
cdr3_aa: CASRPGTSAIYEQYF

v_call: TRBV5-5
j_call: TRBJ2-6
cdr3_aa: CASSPQLRANVLTF

v_call: TRBV27
j_call: TRBJ2-7
cdr3_aa: CASSLSITNYEQYF

v_call: TRBV29-1
j_call: TRBJ1-1
cdr3_aa: CSAGRSPNTEAFF

v_call: TRBV5-1
j_call: TRBJ2-5
cdr3_aa: CASSLAGTGQETQYF

v_call: TRBV6-1
j_call: TRBJ1-3
cdr3_aa: CASSLLGPKFGNTIYF

v_call: TRBV5-1
j_call: TRBJ1-6
cdr3_aa: CASSLNRQAYNSPLHF

v_call: TRBV12-5
j_call: TRBJ2-7
cdr3_aa: CASGLGREQYF

v_call: TRBV12-3/TRBV12-4
j_call: TRBJ1-4
cdr3_aa: CASSLTLTGEEKLFF

v_call: TRBV15
j_call: TRBJ1-3
cdr3_aa: CATSRDPLASGNTIYF

v_call: TRBV12-3/TRBV12-4
j_call: TRBJ1-1
cdr3_aa: CASSLGVTKAFF

v_call: TRBV5-1
j_call: TRBJ2-7
cdr3_aa: CASSFTSGSYEQYF

v_call: TRBV20-1
j_call: TRBJ2-7
cdr3_aa: CSAPRDPYLSAEQYF

v_call: TRBV27
j_call: TRBJ1-1
cdr3_aa: CASSFSGNGNTEAFF

v_call: TRBV7-9
j_call: TRBJ2-3
cdr3_aa: CASSFGTSGRSFSTDTQYF

v_call: TRBV29-1
j_call: TRBJ2-7
cdr3_aa: CSVAPGTGGYEQYF

v_call: TRBV28
j_call: TRBJ1-5
cdr3_aa: CASSLRDGYNQPQHF

v_call: TRBV9
j_call: TRBJ1-1
cdr3_aa: CASSGEGTDDTEAFF

v_call: TRBV7-3
j_call: TRBJ2-7
cdr3_aa: CASSPIGGASYEQYF

v_call: TRBV5-1
j_call: TRBJ2-1
cdr3_aa: CASSLGQDYNEQLF

v_call: TRBV12-3/TRBV12-4
j_call: TRBJ2-5
cdr3_aa: CASAQSGRGEETQYF

v_call: TRBV12-3/TRBV12-4
j_call: TRBJ2-3
cdr3_aa: CASEPTGISTDTQYF

v_call: TRBV30
j_call: TRBJ1-4
cdr3_aa: CAWRGRDGGEKLFF

v_call: TRBV24-1
j_call: TRBJ1-5
cdr3_aa: CATGEPDRPSNQPQHF

v_call: TRBV9
j_call: TRBJ1-4
cdr3_aa: CASSPAYGGEKLFF

v_call: TRBV30
j_call: TRBJ2-7
cdr3_aa: CAWSVGGTSYEQYF

v_call: TRBV3-1
j_call: TRBJ1-1
cdr3_aa: CASSQEGGIEAFF

v_call: TRBV3-1
j_call: TRBJ1-1
cdr3_aa: CASSQFGQNTEAFF

v_call: TRBV10-2
j_call: TRBJ1-5
cdr3_aa: CASSESERVAGENQPQHF

v_call: TRBV9
j_call: TRBJ2-3
cdr3_aa: CASRLADYTDTQYF

v_call: TRBV14
j_call: TRBJ1-4
cdr3_aa: CASSQDRHEKLFF

v_call: TRBV20-1
j_call: TRBJ2-4
cdr3_aa: CSASELGIQYF

v_call: TRBV3-1
j_call: TRBJ2-3
cdr3_aa: CASSQAKPWDRFLGTDTQYF

v_call: TRBV24-1
j_call: TRBJ2-3
cdr3_aa: CATSPDSNTDTQYF

v_call: TRBV20-1
j_call: TRBJ2-3
cdr3_aa: CSARDDSGRATDTQYF

v_call: TRBV5-1
j_call: TRBJ1-4
cdr3_aa: CASSLNVGRRLSSGRKLFF

v_call: TRBV19
j_call: TRBJ2-1
cdr3_aa: CASSRGGRPTRYNNEQFF

v_call: TRBV28
j_call: TRBJ2-5
cdr3_aa: CASSLSGLDEETQYF

v_call: TRBV11-3
j_call: TRBJ2-2
cdr3_aa: CASSPGQGAKYTGELFF

v_call: TRBV7-2
j_call: TRBJ2-3
cdr3_aa: CASTISFTDTQYF

v_call: TRBV10-2
j_call: TRBJ1-2
cdr3_aa: CASSGQGQGDSNGGYTF

v_call: TRBV28
j_call: TRBJ1-1
cdr3_aa: CASRTGGGVGTEAFF

v_call: TRBV28
j_call: TRBJ2-7
cdr3_aa: CASSFGGDRADEQYF

v_call: TRBV20-1
j_call: TRBJ2-7
cdr3_aa: CSARPPGLAENYEQYF

v_call: TRBV12-3/TRBV12-4
j_call: TRBJ1-5
cdr3_aa: CASSRHGVNNQPQHF

v_call: TRBV20-1
j_call: TRBJ2-3
cdr3_aa: CSVKGRSTDTQYF

v_call: TRBV18
j_call: TRBJ1-1
cdr3_aa: CASSPLRGNTEAFF

v_call: TRBV5-1
j_call: TRBJ2-3
cdr3_aa: CASSLPSASTDTQYF